This T cell receptor beta chain was recorded in a study of T cells in Graves' hyperthyroidism and ophthalmopathy. Amplification of TCR beta CDR3 regions used RNA as the template. The HTBI primer set drove a first-round RT-PCR of the TCR CDR3. MiXCR, run by TCRdb on the multiplex PCR reads, gives a single entry per CDR3 protein. The sample lists roughly 420,000 distinct CDR3 sequences, about 13% occurring once. This clonotype was detected many times. Hyperthyroidism in the patients, aged 18 to 65, was newly diagnosed and under 2 months in duration. The CDR3 is 15 residues long. V lost 2 bases, J lost 9 bases, and 4 bases stayed unmatched. Germline V CDR1 and CDR2: SGHTA, FQGTGA.

The clonotype was recovered from a woman between 18 and 29 years old with Graves' hyperthyroidism. J is TRBJ2-1 and V is TRBV7-3, with 13 bases lining up with TRBD2. The sequencing input was blood. In nucleotides, the CDR3 is TGTGCCAGCAGCTTACAGGGACTAGCGGGATTTGAGCAGTTCTTC. Its protein is CASSLQGLAGFEQFF.